This T cell receptor (beta chain) emerged from a study of shared clonotypes between healthy human individuals. In the study's own analysis: Because ImmunoSEQ provided only junction sequences with no quality scores, the filtering differed. The method was immunoSEQ multiplex PCR; TCRdb's version includes in-frame clones alone and lacks a portion of them. That table supplies the V and J calls and clone size; D and trimming were determined from the DNA. Of about 2.3 million clones listed, over 85% are singletons. Germline-derived CDR1 and CDR2 are SNHLY and FYNNEI. This CDR3 spans 14 amino acids. V shed 7 bases and J shed 2 bases, with 13 bases lying between them. Donors, healthy HIV-negative adults, lacked recent acute infections or vaccinations. CD45RA+ naive and CD45RA-negative memory subsets were separated from CD4+ cells.

The receptor comes from a man between 18 and 29 years old in good health. Some clones in this sample may be carry-over from other donors' samples. The chain employs TRBV2 and TRBJ2-3, with a tentative D call TRBD1 (6 bases). Material for sequencing was naive CD4+ T cells from PBMCs. Stated subset: CD45RA+ positively selected. The CDR3 loop reads CASKEDRYTDTQYF. The CDR3 DNA sequence: TGTGCCAGCAAAGAGGACAGATACACAGATACGCAGTATTTT. The full variable domain, in which reference TRBV2 and TRBJ2-3 provide the parts outside the CDR3, is EPEVTQTPSHQVTQMGQEVILRCVPISNHLYFYWYRQILGQKVEFLVSFYNNEISEKSEIFDDQFSVERPDGSNFTLKIRSTKLEDSAMYFCASKEDRYTDTQYFGPGTRLTVL.